This TCR beta chain was recorded in a study of identical twins. Findings and limits, study-wide: With monozygotic twins, out-of-frame TCR alpha sharing exceeded what models estimated. Whereas memory repertoires showed no such difference, abundant cord blood beta clonotypes carried fewer insertions. Twins' surplus sharing was weaker for beta out-of-frame sequences.

Only healthy Caucasians were enrolled as donors. There are a few counts of this clonotype. Its antigen remains unknown. TCRdb recomputed calls from the 5' RACE reads with MiXCR, one row per CDR3 protein. The sample yields around 480,000 distinct CDR3 sequences, around an eighth seen once. Looked up from germline, CDR1 is SQVTM and CDR2 is ANQGSEA. The CDR3 has 16 amino acids. Deletions cut 0 bases from V and 1 base from J, with 15 bases between. Separately, the same data were catalogued under a study of yellow fever vaccine responses in identical twins.

The receptor comes from a woman aged 18-29 years in good health. The chain links TRBV29-1 to TRBJ1-2, with a tentative D call TRBD1 (6 bases). Sequencing was carried out using CD4+ T cells sorted from blood. The CDR3: CSVEDAGTRNNYGYTF. For the CDR3, the DNA is TGCAGCGTTGAAGACGCCGGGACAAGAAATAACTATGGCTACACCTTC.